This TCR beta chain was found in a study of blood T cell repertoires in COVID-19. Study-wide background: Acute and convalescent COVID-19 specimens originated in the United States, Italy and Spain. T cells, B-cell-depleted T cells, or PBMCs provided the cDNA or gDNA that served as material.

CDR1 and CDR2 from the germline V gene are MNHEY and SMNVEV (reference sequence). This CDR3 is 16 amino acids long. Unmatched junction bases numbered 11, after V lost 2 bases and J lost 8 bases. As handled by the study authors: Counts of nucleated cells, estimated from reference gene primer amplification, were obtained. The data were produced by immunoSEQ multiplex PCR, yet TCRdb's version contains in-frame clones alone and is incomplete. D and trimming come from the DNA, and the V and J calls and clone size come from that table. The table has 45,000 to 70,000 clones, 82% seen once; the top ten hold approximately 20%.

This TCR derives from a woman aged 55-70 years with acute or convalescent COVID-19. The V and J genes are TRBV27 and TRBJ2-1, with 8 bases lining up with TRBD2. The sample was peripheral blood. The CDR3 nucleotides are TGTGCCAGCAGTTTAAGCCCCCCGGGGGGGCTGGATGAGCAGTTCTTC. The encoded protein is CASSLSPPGGLDEQFF.